This T cell receptor beta chain was captured by sequencing in a study of cytomegalovirus exposure and HLA in healthy donors. Study-level background: The same platform was used for the 110 or so validation repertoires and the 500 to 700 first-cohort repertoires, a later analysis reported. General study results and limits: Across donors, most TCRs were seen rarely, yet some public ones were widespread.

Concerning this clone itself: Its antigen is undetermined.

The CDR3 is made up of 18 amino acids. J lost 12 bases, V lost 4 bases, and 23 bases had no gene match. CDR1 is MRHNA and CDR2 is SNTAGT in the germline V gene. The donors were in the roughly 120-subject validation cohort, distinct from the 666-subject first cohort. This table comes from immunoSEQ multiplex PCR, and its TCRdb copy is limited to in-frame clones, with some not included. The profile covers tens of thousands of clones, with approximately 90% appearing a single time and 2.5% to 3.5% taken by the ten largest. The chain employs TRBV6-4 and TRBJ2-1, with 8 bases that match TRBD2. Sequencing was carried out using PBMCs. The sequence was collected from a man younger than 35 in good health and CMV-seronegative. The CDR3 region has the DNA TGTGCCAGCAGTGGGGTAGGGGGGGTCGGACTAGCCGACGGGGGGCAGTTCTTC. As protein: CASSGVGGVGLADGGQFF.